The 12 T cell receptor beta chains listed next were all sequenced from one sample in a study of T cells in Graves' hyperthyroidism and ophthalmopathy. Template material for amplifying TCR beta CDR3 regions consisted of RNA transcripts. HTBI primers were used for first-round RT-PCR of the TCR CDR3. Via MiXCR, TCRdb re-called the multiplex PCR reads, giving one row per CDR3 protein. The data show hundreds of thousands of distinct CDR3 sequences, 45% seen once. Sequencing was done on a sample of peripheral blood or thyroid tissue (not recorded which). The source of these receptors is an adult man with Graves' disease, either hyperthyroidism or ophthalmopathy (not recorded which).

This clonotype has ten or more counts. This chain joins TRBV7-8 and TRBJ1-1; D is perhaps TRBD1 (6 bases). V lost 8 bases to trimming and J lost 4 bases, with 14 bases between them. Germline CDR1 and CDR2: SGHVS and FQNEAQ. The CDR3 length is 13 residues. In DNA form, the CDR3 reads TGTGCCAGCGAGGAGGGGGGGATCACTGAAGCTTTCTTT. Translating it yields CASEEGGITEAFF.

The chain links TRBV5-1 to TRBJ1-4, with D tentatively TRBD1 (5 bases). The CDR3 is 13 amino acids. The V end lost 5 bases, the J end lost 7 bases, and 12 bases lay between the germline ends. The germline V gene encodes CDR1 SGHRS and CDR2 YFSETQ. The CDR3 coding sequence is TGCGCCAGCAGGCTGCCGGGGGGTGAAAAACTGTTTTTT. Its protein is CASRLPGGEKLFF.

The chain has TRBV12-3 or TRBV12-4 and TRBJ1-2, with TRBD1 identical over 8 bases. Germline trimming cut 6 bases from V and 7 bases from J; bases unmatched to any gene: 10. This CDR3 contains 14 residues. In nucleotides, the CDR3 is TGTGCCAGCAGATATAGGACAGGGAGGATTGGCTACACCTTC. Translation gives CASRYRTGRIGYTF.

The rearrangement uses TRBV20-1 and TRBJ2-7; the match to TRBD2 covers 12 bases. CDR3 size: 15 residues. Germline CDR1 DFQATT, CDR2 SNEGSKA (reference sequence). V trimming: 6 bases; J trimming: 7 bases; junction bases outside the gene matches: 13. This CDR3 is CSAIPERLAGEEQYF. CDR3 nucleotide sequence: TGCAGTGCCATTCCAGAAAGACTAGCGGGAGAAGAGCAGTACTTC.

The count of this clonotype is one. This chain links TRBV29-1 with TRBJ1-1; no clear D. The germline V gene encodes CDR1 SQVTM and CDR2 ANQGSEA. With 5 bases removed from V and 1 base from J, the gap between germline ends came to 11 bases. This CDR3 has 13 residues. The CDR3: CSVYSTQNTEAFF. In DNA, the CDR3 is TGCAGCGTTTATTCGACGCAGAACACTGAAGCTTTCTTT.

This chain joins TRBV7-9 and TRBJ1-5; D is perhaps TRBD1 (5 bases). Germline values: CDR1 SEHNR, CDR2 FQNEAQ (reference sequence). The CDR3 has 17 amino acids. Trimming pared 3 bases from V and 2 bases from J, leaving 17 bases between. The chain's CDR3 is CASSLAGTWEGNQPQHF. CDR3 DNA: TGTGCCAGCAGCTTGGCGGGGACCTGGGAGGGCAATCAGCCCCAGCATTTT.

This clonotype was recorded many times. The chain has TRBV29-1 and TRBJ1-1, with D perhaps matching TRBD1 (6 bases). The length of the CDR3 is 11 residues. CDR1 SQVTM and CDR2 ANQGSEA come from the germline V gene. The ends were cut back, 2 bases at V and 11 bases at J, with 12 bases in the middle. The CDR3 DNA reads as TGCAGCGTTGAACAGGGGAATTTGGCTTTCTTT. Translating it yields CSVEQGNLAFF.

The chain recombines TRBV7-2 with TRBJ2-2; unclear D gene. The CDR3 is 11 amino acids. CDR1 is SGHTA, CDR2 FQGNSA, per germline. The V end was cut by 5 bases, the J end by 6 bases, with 4 bases between. The CDR3 nucleotides read TGTGCCAGCAGCGGCGCCGGGGAGCTGTTTTTT. This codes for CASSGAGELFF.

The genes are TRBV25-1 and TRBJ1-6, with a possible D match to TRBD1 (6 bases). V lost 8 bases to trimming and J lost 7 bases, with 12 bases between them. In germline, CDR1 is MGHDK, CDR2 SYGVNS. The CDR3 has 13 residues. The CDR3: CASQQGGNSPLHF. The CDR3 nucleotides read TGTGCCAGCCAACAGGGCGGAAATTCACCCCTCCACTTT.

V usage is TRBV6-5 and J usage is TRBJ1-4; D is perhaps TRBD1 (5 bases). V lost 5 bases and J lost 7, with 17 bases in between. The germline V gene encodes CDR1 MNHEY and CDR2 SVGAGI. The CDR3 contains 15 residues. This CDR3 reads CASSEGPQRVEKLFF. In nucleotides, the CDR3 is TGTGCCAGCAGTGAGGGACCCCAGCGGGTTGAAAAACTGTTTTTT.

The rearrangement links TRBV7-9 to TRBJ2-5; D is ambiguous. Deletions cut 5 bases from V and 5 bases from J, with 18 bases between. Germline V gene lookup returns CDR1 SEHNR and CDR2 FQNEAQ (reference sequence). The CDR3 runs to 15 residues. Here the CDR3 DNA reads TGTGCCAGCAGCCAGACTGCGTCTATGTGGGAGACCCAGTACTTC. As protein: CASSQTASMWETQYF.

This clonotype was picked up many times. CDR3: CASSLTGVGNQPQHF. As DNA, the CDR3 is TGTGCCAGCAGCCTGACAGGGGTGGGCAATCAGCCCCAGCATTTT. This chain uses TRBV7-2 with TRBJ1-5, with 8 bases that match TRBD1. Looked up from germline, CDR1 is SGHTA and CDR2 is FQGNSA. With 5 bases clipped from V and 2 bases from J, the junction kept 5 bases outside the gene matches. CDR3 size: 15 residues.